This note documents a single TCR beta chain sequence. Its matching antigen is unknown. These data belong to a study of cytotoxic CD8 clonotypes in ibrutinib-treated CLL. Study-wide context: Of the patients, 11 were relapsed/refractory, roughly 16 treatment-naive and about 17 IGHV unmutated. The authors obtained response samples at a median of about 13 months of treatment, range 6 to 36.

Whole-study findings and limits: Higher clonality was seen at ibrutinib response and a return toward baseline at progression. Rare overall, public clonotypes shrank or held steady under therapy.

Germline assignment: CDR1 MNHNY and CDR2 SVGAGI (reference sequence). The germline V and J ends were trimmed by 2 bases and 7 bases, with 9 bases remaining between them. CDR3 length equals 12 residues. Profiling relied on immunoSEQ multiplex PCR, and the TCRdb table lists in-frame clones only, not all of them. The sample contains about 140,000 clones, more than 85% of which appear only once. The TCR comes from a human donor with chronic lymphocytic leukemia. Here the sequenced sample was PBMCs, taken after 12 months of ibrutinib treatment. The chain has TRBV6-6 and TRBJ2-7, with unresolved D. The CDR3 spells CASSYASNEQYF. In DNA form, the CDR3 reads TGTGCCAGCAGTTACGCATCAAATGAGCAGTACTTC.